This entry lists 26 T cell receptor beta chains sequenced from one sample in a study of shared clonotypes between healthy human individuals. It was CD45RO-negative cells, positively selected for CCR7, that made up naive CD8 cells, with terminally differentiated effector memory CD45RA+ cells excluded. Produced via immunoSEQ multiplex PCR; TCRdb's table is partial and in-frame only. The repertoire holds about 2 million clones, with about 95% as singletons. Source material: naive CD8+ T cells sorted from blood. All receptors come from a young man in good health.

The rearrangement uses TRBV30 and TRBJ2-7, with D tentatively TRBD1 (6 bases). The CDR3 has 16 amino acids. From germline, CDR1 is GTSNPN and CDR2 SVGIG (reference sequence). Trimming left V 0 bases short and J 2 bases short, with 17 bases between. CDR3 DNA: TGTGCCTGGAGTGTACAGGGACGCCCTTGGCCCTACGAGCAGTACTTC. Residues: CAWSVQGRPWPYEQYF.

J is TRBJ2-1 and V is TRBV7-9; TRBD2 aligns across 8 bases. Germline lookup yields CDR1 SEHNR and CDR2 FQNEAQ (reference sequence). Trimming removed 3 bases from V and 5 bases from J; junction bases left unmatched: 6. The CDR3 covers 15 residues. The CDR3 spells CASSFIGRGDNEQFF. The CDR3 DNA is TGTGCCAGCAGCTTTATCGGGCGGGGGGACAATGAGCAGTTCTTC.

The rearrangement links TRBV10-2 to TRBJ1-1; tentative D call: TRBD1 (5 bases). The ends were cut back, 8 bases at V and 7 bases at J, with 14 bases in the middle. Germline CDR1 is WSHSY and CDR2 is SAAADI. This CDR3 region has 12 residues. The CDR3 DNA sequence: TGCGCCAGCCTCAAGGACAAGCTTGAAGCTTTCTTT. Translating it yields CASLKDKLEAFF.

The rearrangement links TRBV9 to TRBJ2-3; TRBD2 is a possible D gene (5 bases). Germline values: CDR1 SGDLS, CDR2 YYNGEE. The CDR3 has 18 amino acids. V was shortened by 4 bases and J by 3 bases, with 24 bases between the two germline ends. DNA for the CDR3: TGTGCCAGCAGCCCTAGTGGGTCCCCGCGACTATGGACAGATACGCAGTATTTT. It is translated as CASSPSGSPRLWTDTQYF.

The chain employs TRBV7-2 and TRBJ2-7; D is perhaps TRBD1 (8 bases). V was cut by 3 bases and J by 3 bases, with 12 bases left in between. The CDR3 consists of 14 residues. Germline V CDR1 and CDR2: SGHTA, FQGNSA. CDR3 amino acids: CASSFNRGGYEQYF. Written as DNA, the CDR3 is TGTGCCAGCAGCTTCAACAGGGGGGGCTACGAGCAGTACTTC.

The chain uses TRBV7-8 and TRBJ2-1; TRBD2 matches at 12 bases. Germline loops: CDR1 SGHVS, CDR2 FQNEAQ. The CDR3 extends over 17 amino acids. V lost 5 bases to trimming and J lost 4 bases; unmatched junction nucleotides: 9. The CDR3, as DNA: TGTGCCAGCAGCCCAATAATACTAGCGGGGGGATACAATGAGCAGTTCTTC. Translation gives CASSPIILAGGYNEQFF. Full variable domain (outside the CDR3, taken from reference TRBV7-8 and TRBJ2-1): GAGVSQSPRYKVAKRGQDVALRCDPISGHVSLFWYQQALGQGPEFLTYFQNEAQLDKSGLPSDRFFAERPEGSVSTLKIQRTQQEDSAVYLCASSPIILAGGYNEQFFGPGTRLTVL.

CDR3 nucleotide sequence: TGTGCCAGCACCCTTAATGGACTAGCGGGGCCCGATGAGCAGTTCTTC. It yields the protein CASTLNGLAGPDEQFF. V usage is TRBV27 and J usage is TRBJ2-1; 12 positions match TRBD2. The CDR3 has 16 amino acids. After removal of 7 bases from V and 8 bases from J, the junction contained 12 bases not matched to a gene. Germline values: CDR1 MNHEY, CDR2 SMNVEV (reference sequence).

V is TRBV4-3 and J is TRBJ1-1; D is undetermined. This CDR3 region has 15 residues. Trimming removed 4 bases at V and 3 bases at J, with 15 bases between. CDR1 and CDR2 (germline): LGHNA, YSLEER. The DNA for the CDR3 is TGCGCCAGCAGCCGACTCAGGAGGGCCGACACTGAAGCTTTCTTT. Encoded protein: CASSRLRRADTEAFF.

The rearrangement joins TRBV2 to TRBJ2-7; 7 bases are a match to TRBD1. In germline, CDR1 is SNHLY, CDR2 FYNNEI. Unmatched junction bases numbered 2, after V lost 7 bases and J lost 2 bases. This CDR3 spans 12 amino acids. CDR3 region: CASNTGAYEQYF. The CDR3 DNA reads TGTGCCAGCAATACAGGGGCCTACGAGCAGTACTTC.

Concerning this clone: Other DNA sequences within the sample encode an identical CDR3. The chain is built from TRBV2 and TRBJ2-2; no firm D call. The CDR3 has 11 amino acids. Germline CDR1 and CDR2: SNHLY and FYNNEI. Trimming left V 1 base short and J 8 bases short, with 2 bases between. CDR3 in amino acids: CASSEGGELFF. The CDR3, as DNA: TGTGCCAGCAGTGAAGGGGGGGAGCTGTTTTTT.

The V gene is TRBV5-1, the J gene TRBJ1-1; TRBD1 matches 7 bases. The CDR3 consists of 15 residues. Germline CDR1 SGHRS, CDR2 YFSETQ. V shed 3 bases and J 0 bases; nucleotides not matched to a gene: 5. For the CDR3, the DNA is TGCGCCAGCAGCTCCCGACAGGGACTGAACACTGAAGCTTTCTTT. It translates to CASSSRQGLNTEAFF.

The V gene is TRBV2, the J gene TRBJ1-1; 7 bases agree with TRBD1. Germline V gene lookup returns CDR1 SNHLY and CDR2 FYNNEI. V was clipped by 3 bases and J by 2 bases; unmatched bases: 6. The length of the CDR3 is 15 residues. The CDR3 sequence is CASSDPGTANTEAFF. For the CDR3, the DNA is TGTGCCAGCAGTGACCCAGGGACAGCCAACACTGAAGCTTTCTTT. Full variable domain (missing parts from reference TRBV2 and TRBJ1-1): EPEVTQTPSHQVTQMGQEVILRCVPISNHLYFYWYRQILGQKVEFLVSFYNNEISEKSEIFDDQFSVERPDGSNFTLKIRSTKLEDSAMYFCASSDPGTANTEAFFGQGTRLTVV.

The gene calls are TRBV28 and TRBJ2-5; no reliable D call. Trimming removed 4 bases from V and 2 bases from J, with 14 bases in between. Looked up from germline, CDR1 is MDHEN and CDR2 is SYDVKM. This CDR3 contains 15 residues. The CDR3 bases are TGTGCCAGCAGTTGGGATAGGGCACCTCAAGAGACCCAGTACTTC. Translating gives CASSWDRAPQETQYF.

This chain uses TRBV6-6 with TRBJ2-3; perhaps TRBD2 as D (6 bases). Germline V gene data show CDR1 as MNHNY and CDR2 as SVGAGI (reference sequence). V lost 1 base, J lost 2 bases, and 10 bases lay in between. The CDR3 contains 15 residues. The CDR3 is CASSYWRGDTDTQYF. The CDR3 nucleotides are TGTGCCAGCAGTTACTGGCGGGGAGACACAGATACGCAGTATTTT.

The rearrangement uses TRBV2 and TRBJ2-2, with D possibly TRBD2 on 5 matching bases. Trimming removed 5 bases from V and 9 bases from J, with 13 bases in between. CDR3 length: 13 amino acids. Per the germline V gene, CDR1 is SNHLY and CDR2 is FYNNEI. The CDR3 nucleotides are TGTGCCAGCAGTCTATTAGCGACGTGGGAGCTGTTTTTT. It specifies CASSLLATWELFF.

The chain combines TRBV2 with TRBJ2-2; tentatively, D is TRBD2 (7 bases). This CDR3 is built from 14 residues. The germline V and J ends were trimmed by 7 bases and 9 bases, with 18 bases remaining between them. Looked up from germline, CDR1 is SNHLY and CDR2 is FYNNEI. The CDR3 DNA is TGTGCCAGCACCCCCTTAGGGGGGGCGCGGGAGCTGTTTTTT. Translation gives CASTPLGGARELFF.

The gene calls are TRBV27 and TRBJ2-7; D ambiguous. There are 14 residues in the CDR3. Per germline, CDR1 MNHEY and CDR2 SMNVEV (reference sequence). V shed 1 base and J shed 6 bases, with 13 bases lying between them. The CDR3 DNA reads as TGTGCCAGCAGTTTATGGGGTATGGCCGGCGAGCAGTACTTC. Protein: CASSLWGMAGEQYF.

The gene calls are TRBV5-6 and TRBJ1-4; D call uncertain. Germline values: CDR1 SGHDT, CDR2 YYEEEE. The CDR3 has 14 amino acids. V lost 0 bases and J lost 4, with 7 bases in between. DNA for the CDR3: TGTGCCAGCAGCTTGGGACTGGGTAATGAAAAACTGTTTTTT. Its protein is CASSLGLGNEKLFF.

On this clone itself: Other nucleotide sequences in the sample specify the same CDR3. This chain connects TRBV27 to TRBJ1-2, with 7 bases aligning to TRBD1. The CDR3 length is 14 residues. The V segment lost 4 bases and the J segment 2 bases; nucleotides outside the gene matches: 4. The V gene's germline CDR1 is MNHEY and CDR2 SMNVEV (reference sequence). The CDR3, as DNA: TGTGCCAGCAGTTGGACAGGTGGCAACTATGGCTACACCTTC. This encodes CASSWTGGNYGYTF.

J is TRBJ2-5 and V is TRBV2, with 14 bases aligning to TRBD2. Germline trimming cut 5 bases from V and 5 bases from J; bases unmatched to any gene: 4. Germline V gives CDR1 SNHLY, CDR2 FYNNEI. The CDR3 contains 15 residues. CDR3 coding DNA: TGTGCCAGCAGTTCCCGACTAGCGGGGGGGGAGACCCAGTACTTC. Translation gives CASSSRLAGGETQYF.

This sequence joins TRBV4-3 and TRBJ2-7, with 8 bases fitting TRBD1. From germline, CDR1 is LGHNA and CDR2 YSLEER. V lost 0 bases and J lost 2; bases outside the gene matches: 6. This CDR3 comprises 16 residues. The CDR3 here is CASSQDRDRLAYEQYF. For the CDR3, the DNA is TGCGCCAGCAGCCAAGATCGGGACAGGTTGGCCTACGAGCAGTACTTC.

The chain recombines TRBV10-2 with TRBJ2-7, with D perhaps matching TRBD1 (5 bases). Germline V gene lookup returns CDR1 WSHSY and CDR2 SAAADI. The CDR3 is 13 residues long. V was trimmed by 6 bases and J by 3 bases, leaving 12 bases between them. CDR3 bases: TGCGCCAGCAGCGAGGCAGGGTTCTACGAGCAGTACTTC. As protein: CASSEAGFYEQYF.

The chain carries TRBV6-5 and TRBJ1-1; TRBD1 might be the D (5 bases). This CDR3 is 15 amino acids long. V lost 5 bases and J 3 bases, leaving 16 bases between the germline ends. Germline CDR1 MNHEY, CDR2 SVGAGI. The CDR3 protein is CASSGAVEGDTEAFF. The CDR3 region has the DNA TGTGCCAGCAGTGGGGCGGTGGAGGGCGACACTGAAGCTTTCTTT.

The chain combines TRBV7-3 with TRBJ2-3; D is tentatively TRBD1 or TRBD2 (6 bases each). V was shortened by 8 bases and J by 2 bases, with 17 bases between the two germline ends. Germline V gene data show CDR1 as SGHTA and CDR2 as FQGTGA. The CDR3 runs to 15 residues. The CDR3 is CASGRDGGYTDTQYF. The CDR3 DNA sequence: TGTGCCAGCGGAAGGGACGGGGGCTACACAGATACGCAGTATTTT.

This clone has a single count. The V call is TRBV18, the J call TRBJ2-1, with D perhaps being TRBD1 or TRBD2 (5 bases each). Trimming pared 0 bases from V and 10 bases from J, leaving 7 bases between. The germline gives CDR1 KGHSH, CDR2 LQKENI. The CDR3 contains 12 residues. The CDR3 DNA follows: TGTGCCAGCTCACCACCGGGGGAAGAGCAGTTCTTC. Its translation is CASSPPGEEQFF.

The J gene is TRBJ1-5, the V gene TRBV28; D not resolved. CDR3 size: 15 residues. Germline assignment: CDR1 MDHEN and CDR2 SYDVKM. Trimming took 4 bases from V and 6 from J, leaving 16 bases between them. CDR3 sequence: CASSSMREVGQPQHF. The CDR3 coding sequence is TGTGCCAGCAGTTCGATGCGGGAAGTTGGTCAGCCCCAGCATTTT.